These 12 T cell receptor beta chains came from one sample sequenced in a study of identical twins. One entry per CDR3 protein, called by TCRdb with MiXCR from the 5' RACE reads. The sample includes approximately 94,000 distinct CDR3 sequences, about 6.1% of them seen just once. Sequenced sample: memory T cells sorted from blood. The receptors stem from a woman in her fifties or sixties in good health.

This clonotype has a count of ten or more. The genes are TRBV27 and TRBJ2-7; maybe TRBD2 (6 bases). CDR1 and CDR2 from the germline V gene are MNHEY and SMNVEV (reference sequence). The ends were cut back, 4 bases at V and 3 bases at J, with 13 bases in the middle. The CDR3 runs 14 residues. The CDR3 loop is CASSSGRGLYEQYF. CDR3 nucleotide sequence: TGTGCCAGCAGTTCCGGGAGAGGGCTCTACGAGCAGTACTTC.

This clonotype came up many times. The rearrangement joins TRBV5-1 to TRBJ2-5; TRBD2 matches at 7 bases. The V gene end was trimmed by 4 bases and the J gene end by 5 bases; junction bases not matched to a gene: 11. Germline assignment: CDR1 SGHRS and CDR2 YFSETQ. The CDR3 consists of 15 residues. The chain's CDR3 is CASSPGRATGETQYF. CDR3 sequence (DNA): TGCGCCAGCAGCCCGGGGAGGGCTACGGGGGAGACCCAGTACTTC.

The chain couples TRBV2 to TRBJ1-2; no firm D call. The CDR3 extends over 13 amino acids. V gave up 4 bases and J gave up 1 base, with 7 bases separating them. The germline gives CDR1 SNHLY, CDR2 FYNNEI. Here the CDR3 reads CASSATVNYGYTF. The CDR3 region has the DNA TGTGCCAGCAGTGCGACCGTTAACTATGGCTACACCTTC. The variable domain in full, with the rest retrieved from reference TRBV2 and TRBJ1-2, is EPEVTQTPSHQVTQMGQEVILRCVPISNHLYFYWYRQILGQKVEFLVSFYNNEISEKSEIFDDQFSVERPDGSNFTLKIRSTKLEDSAMYFCASSATVNYGYTFGSGTRLTVV.

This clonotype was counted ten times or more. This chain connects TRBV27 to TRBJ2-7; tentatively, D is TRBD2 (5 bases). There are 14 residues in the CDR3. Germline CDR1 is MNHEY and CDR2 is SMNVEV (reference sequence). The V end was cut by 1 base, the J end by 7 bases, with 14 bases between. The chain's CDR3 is CASSLLGPTGEQYF. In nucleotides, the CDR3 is TGTGCCAGCAGTTTATTGGGTCCAACGGGGGAGCAGTACTTC.

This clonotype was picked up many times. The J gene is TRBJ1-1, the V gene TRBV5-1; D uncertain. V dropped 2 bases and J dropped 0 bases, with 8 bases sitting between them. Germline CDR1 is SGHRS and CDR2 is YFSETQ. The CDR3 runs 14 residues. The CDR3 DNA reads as TGCGCCAGCAGCTTCGCCAGGCTGAACACTGAAGCTTTCTTT. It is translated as CASSFARLNTEAFF.

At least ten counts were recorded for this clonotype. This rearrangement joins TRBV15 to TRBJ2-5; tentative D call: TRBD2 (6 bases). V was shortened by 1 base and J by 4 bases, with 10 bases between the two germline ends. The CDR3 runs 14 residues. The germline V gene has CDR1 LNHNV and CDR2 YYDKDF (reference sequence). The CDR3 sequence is CATSRGPGGETQYF. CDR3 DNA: TGTGCCACCAGCAGAGGGCCCGGGGGAGAGACCCAGTACTTC.

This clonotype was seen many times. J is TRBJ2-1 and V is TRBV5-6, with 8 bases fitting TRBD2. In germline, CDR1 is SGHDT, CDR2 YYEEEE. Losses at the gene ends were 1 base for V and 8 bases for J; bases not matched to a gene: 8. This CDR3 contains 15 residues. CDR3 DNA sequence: TGTGCCAGCAGCTTGAATCTGCATAGCGGGGATGAGCAGTTCTTC. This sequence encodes CASSLNLHSGDEQFF.

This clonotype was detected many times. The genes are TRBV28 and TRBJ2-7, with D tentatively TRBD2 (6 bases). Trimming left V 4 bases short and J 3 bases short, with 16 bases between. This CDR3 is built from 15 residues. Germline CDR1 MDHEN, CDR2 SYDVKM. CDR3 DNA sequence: TGTGCCAGCAGTTCCTTATGGGAGGCCCACTACGAGCAGTACGTC. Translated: CASSSLWEAHYEQYV.

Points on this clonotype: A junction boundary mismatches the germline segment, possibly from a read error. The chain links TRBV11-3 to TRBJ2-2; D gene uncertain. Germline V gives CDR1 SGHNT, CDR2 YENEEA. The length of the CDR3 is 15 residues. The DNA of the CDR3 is TGTGTCAGCAGCCCTGAAGGCGGATTTACCGGGGAGCTGTTTTTT. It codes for CVSSPEGGFTGELFF. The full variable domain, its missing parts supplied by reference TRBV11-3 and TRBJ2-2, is EAGVVQSPRYKIIEKKQPVAFWCNPISGHNTLYWYLQNLGQGPELLIRYENEEAVDDSQLPKDRFSAERLKGVDSTLKIQPAELGDSAVYLCVSSPEGGFTGELFFGEGSRLTVL.

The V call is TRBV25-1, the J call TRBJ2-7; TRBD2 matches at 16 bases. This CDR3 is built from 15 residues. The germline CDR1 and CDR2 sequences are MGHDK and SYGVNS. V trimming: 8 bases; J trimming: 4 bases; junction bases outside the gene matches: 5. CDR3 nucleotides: TGTGCCAGCCAGGGACTAGCGGGAGGGCAGTACGAGCAGTACTTC. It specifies CASQGLAGGQYEQYF.

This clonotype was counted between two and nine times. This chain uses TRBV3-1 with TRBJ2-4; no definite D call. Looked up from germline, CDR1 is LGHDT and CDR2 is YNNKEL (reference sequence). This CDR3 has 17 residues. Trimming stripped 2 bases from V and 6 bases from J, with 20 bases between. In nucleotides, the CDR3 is TGTGCCAGCAGCCAAAGGACCCCCGATCGTGGTGGAAACATTCAGTACTTC. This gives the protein CASSQRTPDRGGNIQYF.

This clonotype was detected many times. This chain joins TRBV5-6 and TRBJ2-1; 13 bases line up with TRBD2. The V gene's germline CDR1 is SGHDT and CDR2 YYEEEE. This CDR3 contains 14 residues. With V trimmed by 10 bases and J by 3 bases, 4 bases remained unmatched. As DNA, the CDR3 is TGTGCCTGGACTAGCGGGAGAGGCTACAATGAGCAGTTCTTC. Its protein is CAWTSGRGYNEQFF.